This T cell receptor beta chain was obtained from a study of blood T cell repertoires in COVID-19. Study overall: PBMCs, B-cell-depleted T cells, or T cells were the source of the cDNA or gDNA that made up the material.

In Seattle, patients joined the study during active infection and were tracked longitudinally. Authors' data handling: Amplifying reference gene primers gave estimates of nucleated cell counts. Sequencing was performed with immunoSEQ multiplex PCR; in TCRdb, only in-frame clones are kept and a portion is missing. D and trimming come from the DNA, and the V and J calls and clone size come from that table. The sample comprises under 95,000 clones, roughly nine tenths of which are singletons, and roughly 2.6% rests with the top ten. The receptor was derived from a man aged 50-59 years with COVID-19, enrolled during active disease. The sample was peripheral blood.

CDR3 sequence: CASSPNRGLRDNYGYTF. CDR3 nucleotides: TGTGCCAGCAGCCCAAACAGGGGGCTAAGGGATAACTATGGCTACACCTTC. The chain has TRBV3-1 (or the pseudogene TRBV3-2) and TRBJ1-2, with TRBD1 matching 9 bases. The CDR3 has 17 residues. CDR1 and CDR2 from the germline V gene are LGHDT and YNNKEL (reference sequence). The J segment lost 1 base and the V segment lost 4 bases, leaving 10 bases of the junction unmatched.